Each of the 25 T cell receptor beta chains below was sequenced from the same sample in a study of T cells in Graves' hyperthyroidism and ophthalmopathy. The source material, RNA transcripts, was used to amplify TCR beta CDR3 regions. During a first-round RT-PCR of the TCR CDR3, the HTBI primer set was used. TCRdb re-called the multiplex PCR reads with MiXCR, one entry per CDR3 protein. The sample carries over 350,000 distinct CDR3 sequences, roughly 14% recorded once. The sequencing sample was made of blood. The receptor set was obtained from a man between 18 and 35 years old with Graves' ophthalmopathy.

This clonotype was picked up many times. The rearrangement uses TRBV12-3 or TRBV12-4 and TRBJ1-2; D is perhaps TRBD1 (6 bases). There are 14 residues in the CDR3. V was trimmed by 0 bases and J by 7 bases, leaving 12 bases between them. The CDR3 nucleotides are TGTGCCAGCAGTTTAGCCCACAGGGAGAGTGGCTACACCTTC. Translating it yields CASSLAHRESGYTF.

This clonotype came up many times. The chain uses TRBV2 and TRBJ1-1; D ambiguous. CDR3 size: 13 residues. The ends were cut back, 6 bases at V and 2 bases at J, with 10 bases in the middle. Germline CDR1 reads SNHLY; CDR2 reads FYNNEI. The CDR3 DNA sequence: TGTGCCAGCAGCGGACTGTCCAACACTGAAGCTTTCTTT. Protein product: CASSGLSNTEAFF. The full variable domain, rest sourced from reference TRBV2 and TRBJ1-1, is EPEVTQTPSHQVTQMGQEVILRCVPISNHLYFYWYRQILGQKVEFLVSFYNNEISEKSEIFDDQFSVERPDGSNFTLKIRSTKLEDSAMYFCASSGLSNTEAFFGQGTRLTVV.

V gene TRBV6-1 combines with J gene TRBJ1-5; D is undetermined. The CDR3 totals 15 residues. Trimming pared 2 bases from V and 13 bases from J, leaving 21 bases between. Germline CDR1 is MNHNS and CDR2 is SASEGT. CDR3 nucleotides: TGTGCCAGCAGTGAATTGGTGGGCCGTCCATTGCGGCAGCATTTT. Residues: CASSELVGRPLRQHF.

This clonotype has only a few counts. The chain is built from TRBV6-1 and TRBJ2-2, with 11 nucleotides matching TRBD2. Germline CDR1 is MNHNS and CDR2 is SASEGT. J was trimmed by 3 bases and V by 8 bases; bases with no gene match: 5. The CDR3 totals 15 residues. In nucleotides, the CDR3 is TGTGCCAGCCGCCTTAGCGGGGGGGACACCGGGGAGCTGTTTTTT. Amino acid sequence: CASRLSGGDTGELFF.

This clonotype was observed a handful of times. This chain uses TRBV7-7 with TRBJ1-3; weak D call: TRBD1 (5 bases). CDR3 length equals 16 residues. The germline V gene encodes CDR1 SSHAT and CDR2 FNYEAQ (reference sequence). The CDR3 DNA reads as TGTGCTAGGGCTAGGGGCAGGCACCCCTCTGGAAACACCATATATTTT. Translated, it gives CARARGRHPSGNTIYF. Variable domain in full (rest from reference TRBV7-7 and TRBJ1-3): GAGVSQSPRYKVTKRGQDVTLRCDPISSHATLYWYQQALGQGPEFLTYFNYEAQPDKSGLPSDRFSAERPEGSISTLTIQRTEQRDSAMYRCARARGRHPSGNTIYFGEGSWLTVV.

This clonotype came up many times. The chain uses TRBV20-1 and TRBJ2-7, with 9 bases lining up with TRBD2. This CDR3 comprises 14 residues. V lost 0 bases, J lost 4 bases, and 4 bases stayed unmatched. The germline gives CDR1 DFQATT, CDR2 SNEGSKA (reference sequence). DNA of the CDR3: TGCAGTGCTAGAGATCTTAGCGGGAGTTACGAGCAGTACTTC. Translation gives CSARDLSGSYEQYF.

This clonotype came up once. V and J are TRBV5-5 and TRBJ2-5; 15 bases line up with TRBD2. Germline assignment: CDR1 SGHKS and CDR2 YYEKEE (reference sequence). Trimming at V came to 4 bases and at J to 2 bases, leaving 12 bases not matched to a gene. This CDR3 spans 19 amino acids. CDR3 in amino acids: CASSQPGTSGGTLQETQYF. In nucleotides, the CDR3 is TGTGCCAGCAGCCAGCCCGGGACTAGCGGGGGGACATTACAAGAGACCCAGTACTTC.

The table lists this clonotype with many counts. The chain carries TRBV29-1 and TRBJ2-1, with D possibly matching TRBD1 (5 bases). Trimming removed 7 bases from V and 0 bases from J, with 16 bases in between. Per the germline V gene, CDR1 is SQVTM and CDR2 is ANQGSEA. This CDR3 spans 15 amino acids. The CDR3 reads CSAGPQGNSYNEQFF. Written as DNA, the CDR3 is TGCAGCGCCGGTCCTCAGGGAAACTCCTACAATGAGCAGTTCTTC.

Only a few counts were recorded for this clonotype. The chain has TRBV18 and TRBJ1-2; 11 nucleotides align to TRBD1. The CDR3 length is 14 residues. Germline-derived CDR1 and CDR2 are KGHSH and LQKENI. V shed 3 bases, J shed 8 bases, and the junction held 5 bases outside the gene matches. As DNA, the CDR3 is TGTGCCAGCTCACCTGGACAGGGGGCGATGGGCTACACCTTC. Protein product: CASSPGQGAMGYTF. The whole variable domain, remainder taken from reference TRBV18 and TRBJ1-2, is NAGVMQNPRHLVRRRGQEARLRCSPMKGHSHVYWYRQLPEEGLKFMVYLQKENIIDESGMPKERFSAEFPKEGPSILRIQQVVRGDSAAYFCASSPGQGAMGYTFGSGTRLTVV.

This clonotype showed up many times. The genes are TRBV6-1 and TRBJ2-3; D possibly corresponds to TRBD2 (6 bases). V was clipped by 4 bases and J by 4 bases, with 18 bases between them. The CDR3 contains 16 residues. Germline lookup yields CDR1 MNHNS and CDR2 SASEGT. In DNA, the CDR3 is TGTGCCAGCAGTGTAAATCGGGGGATTATAGCAGATACGCAGTATTTT. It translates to CASSVNRGIIADTQYF.

The CDR3 reads CASSDLAGDEQFF. CDR3 DNA sequence: TGTGCCAGCAGTGATCTAGCGGGGGATGAGCAGTTCTTC. The chain recombines TRBV2 with TRBJ2-1; 10 bases are shared with TRBD2. With 3 bases clipped from V and 8 bases from J, the junction kept 1 base outside the gene matches. This CDR3 spans 13 amino acids. Germline CDR1 reads SNHLY; CDR2 reads FYNNEI.

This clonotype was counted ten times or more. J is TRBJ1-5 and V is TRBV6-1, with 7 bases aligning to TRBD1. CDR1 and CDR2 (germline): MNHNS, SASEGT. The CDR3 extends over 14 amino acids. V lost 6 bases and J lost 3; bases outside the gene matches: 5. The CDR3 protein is CASSRGTVNQPQHF. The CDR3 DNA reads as TGTGCCAGCAGCCGAGGGACAGTCAATCAGCCCCAGCATTTT.

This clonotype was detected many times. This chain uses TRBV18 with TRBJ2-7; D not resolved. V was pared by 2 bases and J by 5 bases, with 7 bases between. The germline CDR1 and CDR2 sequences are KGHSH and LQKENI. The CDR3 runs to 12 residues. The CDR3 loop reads CASSPSGDEQYF. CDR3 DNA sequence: TGTGCCAGCTCACCATCCGGTGACGAGCAGTACTTC. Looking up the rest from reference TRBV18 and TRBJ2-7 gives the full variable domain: NAGVMQNPRHLVRRRGQEARLRCSPMKGHSHVYWYRQLPEEGLKFMVYLQKENIIDESGMPKERFSAEFPKEGPSILRIQQVVRGDSAAYFCASSPSGDEQYFGPGTRLTVT.

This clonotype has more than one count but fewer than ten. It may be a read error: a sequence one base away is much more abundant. CDR3 sequence (DNA): TGTGCCAGCAGCTTAGTTCCGGCAGGGAATCTCACAGATACGCAGTATTTT. This codes for CASSLVPAGNLTDTQYF. The V call is TRBV7-2, the J call TRBJ2-3, with TRBD1 as a possible D gene (5 bases). Germline CDR1 SGHTA, CDR2 FQGNSA. CDR3 length: 17 amino acids. V gave up 1 base and J gave up 2 bases, with 16 bases separating them.

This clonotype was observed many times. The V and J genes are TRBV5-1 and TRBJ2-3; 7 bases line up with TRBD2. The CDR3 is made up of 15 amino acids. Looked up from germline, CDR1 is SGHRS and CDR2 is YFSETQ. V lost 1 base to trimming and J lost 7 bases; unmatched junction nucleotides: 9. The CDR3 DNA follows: TGCGCCAGCAGCTTGCTTTCGGGGGGACCCTATACGCAGTATTTT. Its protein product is CASSLLSGGPYTQYF.

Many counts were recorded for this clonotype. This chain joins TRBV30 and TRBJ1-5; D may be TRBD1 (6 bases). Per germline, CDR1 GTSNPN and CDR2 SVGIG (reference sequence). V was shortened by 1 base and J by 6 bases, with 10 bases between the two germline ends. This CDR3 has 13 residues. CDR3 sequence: CAWSGTDFQPQHF. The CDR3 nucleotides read TGTGCCTGGAGTGGGACAGATTTTCAGCCCCAGCATTTT. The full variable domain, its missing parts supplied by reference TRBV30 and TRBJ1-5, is SQTIHQWPATLVQPVGSPLSLECTVEGTSNPNLYWYRQAAGRGLQLLFYSVGIGQISSEVPQNLSASRPQDRQFILSSKKLLLSDSGFYLCAWSGTDFQPQHFGDGTRLSIL.

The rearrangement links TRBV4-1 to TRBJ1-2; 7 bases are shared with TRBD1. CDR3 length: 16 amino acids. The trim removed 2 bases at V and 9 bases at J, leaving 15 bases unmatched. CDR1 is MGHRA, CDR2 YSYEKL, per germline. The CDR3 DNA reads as TGCGCCAGCAGCCAATCACAACAGGGGCATCCTGGGAGCTACACCTTC. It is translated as CASSQSQQGHPGSYTF.

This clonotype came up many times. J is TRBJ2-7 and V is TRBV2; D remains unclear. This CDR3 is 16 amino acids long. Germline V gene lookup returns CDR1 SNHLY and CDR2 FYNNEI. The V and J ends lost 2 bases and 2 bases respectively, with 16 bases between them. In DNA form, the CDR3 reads TGTGCCAGCAGTGAAACCCCCTCAGACCCGACCTACGAGCAGTACTTC. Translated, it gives CASSETPSDPTYEQYF.

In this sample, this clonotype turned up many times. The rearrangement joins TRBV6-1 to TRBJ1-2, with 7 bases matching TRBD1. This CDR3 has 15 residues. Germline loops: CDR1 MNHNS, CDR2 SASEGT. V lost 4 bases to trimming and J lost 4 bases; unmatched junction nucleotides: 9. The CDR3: CASSVFWGDSYGYTF. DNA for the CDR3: TGTGCCAGCAGTGTTTTCTGGGGGGACAGCTATGGCTACACCTTC.

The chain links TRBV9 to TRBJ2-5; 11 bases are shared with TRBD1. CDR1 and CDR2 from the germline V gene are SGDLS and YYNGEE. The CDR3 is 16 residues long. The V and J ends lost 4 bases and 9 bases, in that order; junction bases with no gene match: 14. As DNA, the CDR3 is TGTGCCAGCAGCCCCTATGGACAGGGGGCTGTATCGGCCCAGTACTTC. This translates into CASSPYGQGAVSAQYF.

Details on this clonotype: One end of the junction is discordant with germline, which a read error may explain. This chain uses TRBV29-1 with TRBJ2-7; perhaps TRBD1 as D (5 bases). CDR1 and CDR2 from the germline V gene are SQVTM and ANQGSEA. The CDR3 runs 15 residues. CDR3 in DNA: TGCAGCGTTGAGGAAAGGGGAAGCCCCGCCTACAAGCAGTACTTC. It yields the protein CSVEERGSPAYKQYF.

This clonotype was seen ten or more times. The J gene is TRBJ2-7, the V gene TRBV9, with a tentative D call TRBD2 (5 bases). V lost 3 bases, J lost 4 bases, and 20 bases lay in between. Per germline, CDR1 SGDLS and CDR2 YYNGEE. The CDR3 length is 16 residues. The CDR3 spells CASSAMTGSKLYEQYF. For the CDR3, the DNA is TGTGCCAGCAGCGCGATGACGGGATCGAAGCTGTACGAGCAGTACTTC.

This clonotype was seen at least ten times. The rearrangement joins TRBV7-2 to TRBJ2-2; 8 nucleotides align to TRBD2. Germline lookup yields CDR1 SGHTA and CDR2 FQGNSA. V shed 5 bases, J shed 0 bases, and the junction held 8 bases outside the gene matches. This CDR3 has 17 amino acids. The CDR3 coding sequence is TGTGCCAGCAGCCCGGGACTAGTTCAAACGAACACCGGGGAGCTGTTTTTT. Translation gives CASSPGLVQTNTGELFF.

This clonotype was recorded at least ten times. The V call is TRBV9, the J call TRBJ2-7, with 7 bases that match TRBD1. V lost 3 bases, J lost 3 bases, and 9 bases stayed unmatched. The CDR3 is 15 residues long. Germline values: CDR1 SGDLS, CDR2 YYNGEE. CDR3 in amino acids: CASSAAPGQLYEQYF. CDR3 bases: TGTGCCAGCAGCGCAGCTCCGGGACAGCTCTACGAGCAGTACTTC.

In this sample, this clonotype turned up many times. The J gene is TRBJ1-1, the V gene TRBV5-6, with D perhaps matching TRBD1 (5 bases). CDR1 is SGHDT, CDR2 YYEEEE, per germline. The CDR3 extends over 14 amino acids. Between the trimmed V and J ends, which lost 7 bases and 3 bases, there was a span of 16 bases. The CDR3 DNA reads TGTGCCAGCCACGCTGCGGGGGGTGACACTGAAGCTTTCTTT. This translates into CASHAAGGDTEAFF.